This TCR beta chain was retrieved from a study of response to subunit inactivated influenza vaccine. Whole-study results and caveats: Authors suggested each seasonal influenza vaccination recruits few new T cells.

This clonotype was seen a few times. Its cognate antigen is unknown. TCRdb analysed the RT-PCR reads with MiXCR anew, one entry per CDR3 protein. This sample has some 160,000 distinct CDR3 sequences, with around 9.9% found just once. The CDR3 is made up of 16 amino acids. Looked up from germline, CDR1 is SGHAT and CDR2 is FQNNGV. With V trimmed by 4 bases and J by 2 bases, 3 bases remained unmatched. Sequences were derived from non-naive T cells sorted from PBMCs, sampled 40 to 50 days after vaccination. The clonotype was recovered from a man aged 45 to 65 who received an inactivated influenza vaccine. This chain connects TRBV11-2 to TRBJ2-5; TRBD2 agrees at 14 bases. CDR3 DNA: TGTGCCAGCAGCTGGGGGACTAGCGGGAGACAAGAGACCCAGTACTTC. It codes for CASSWGTSGRQETQYF.